This T cell receptor beta chain originates from a study of T cell responses to AZD1222 COVID-19 vaccine. Assay: immunoSEQ multiplex PCR; the TCRdb copy retains only in-frame clones and omits some. The data show approximately 130,000 clones, 88% seen once. Germline assignment: CDR1 LGHDT and CDR2 YNNKEL (reference sequence). V shed 4 bases, J shed 7 bases, and the junction held 8 bases outside the gene matches. The CDR3 totals 15 residues. The analysis combined second doses at about 4 or about 12 weeks. The sequence was obtained from an adult who received the AZD1222 COVID-19 vaccine. This chain uses TRBV3-1 (or the pseudogene TRBV3-2) with TRBJ2-7, with TRBD2 identical over 12 bases. Sample: peripheral blood, taken 28 days after the second AZD1222 dose. CDR3 bases: TGTGCCAGCAGCCCTCTAGCGGGGGGGCCGGGGGAGCAGTACTTC. As protein: CASSPLAGGPGEQYF.